This TCR beta chain was retrieved from a study of early T cells in non-severe SARS-CoV-2 infection. Study-level information: Bulk RNA from unsorted whole blood was sequenced; chains were unpaired.

Of note for this clonotype: Its target is not known.

As part of library construction, unique molecular identifiers were attached to individual cDNA molecules. MiXCR, run by TCRdb on the 5' RACE reads, gives a single entry per CDR3 protein. The sample lists about 56,000 distinct CDR3 sequences, about 16% occurring once. The CDR3 length is 13 residues. Between the trimmed V and J ends, which lost 3 bases and 8 bases, there was a span of 11 bases. Study-wide results and caveats: Matching results from VDJdb favored anti-spike CD8 responses, leaving private and CD4 specificities undetected.

This specimen was whole blood, taken at baseline. This receptor was identified in an adult who was a healthcare worker with PCR-confirmed SARS-CoV-2 infection or an uninfected control (not recorded which). The chain employs TRBV12-3 or TRBV12-4 and TRBJ2-1; D ambiguous. CDR3 in amino acids: CASSLNPVDEQFF. In nucleotides, the CDR3 is TGTGCCAGCAGTTTGAATCCTGTGGATGAGCAGTTCTTC.